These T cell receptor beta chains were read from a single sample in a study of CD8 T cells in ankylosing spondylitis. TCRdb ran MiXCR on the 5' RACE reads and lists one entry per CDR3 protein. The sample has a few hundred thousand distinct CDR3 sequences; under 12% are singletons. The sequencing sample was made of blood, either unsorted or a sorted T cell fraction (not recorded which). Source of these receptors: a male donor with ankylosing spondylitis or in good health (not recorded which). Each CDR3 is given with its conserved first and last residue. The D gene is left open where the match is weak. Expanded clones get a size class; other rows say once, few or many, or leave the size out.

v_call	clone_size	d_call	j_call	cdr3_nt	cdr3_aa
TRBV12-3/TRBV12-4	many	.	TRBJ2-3	TGTGCCAGCTCCCGGGCGGATACGCAGTATTTT	CASSRADTQYF
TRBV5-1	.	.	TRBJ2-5	TGCGCCAGCAGCAACACCCAGGGGGGCCAAGAGACCCAGTACTTC	CASSNTQGGQETQYF
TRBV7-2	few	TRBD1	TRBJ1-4	TGTGCCAGCAGCCCCGACAGGGCGGGTGAAAAACTGTTTTTT	CASSPDRAGEKLFF
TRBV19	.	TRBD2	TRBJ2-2	TGTGCCAGTTCCTGGGCGGGGGGGCTCGCCGGGGAGCTGTTTTTT	CASSWAGGLAGELFF
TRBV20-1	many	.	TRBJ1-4	TGCAGTGCTAGCAGGCCGGGCCGTAGTACGGGAGATGAAAAACTGTTTTTT	CSASRPGRSTGDEKLFF
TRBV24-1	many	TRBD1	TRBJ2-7	TGTGCCACCAGTCCAGGGGGCATTACGGAGCAGTACTTC	CATSPGGITEQYF
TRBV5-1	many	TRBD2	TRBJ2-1	TGCGCCAGCAGCTTTAGCGGGCCCACCAACAATGAGCAGTTCTTC	CASSFSGPTNNEQFF
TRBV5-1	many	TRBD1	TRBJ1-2	TGCGCCAGCACCTTTGACAGGGGTGGATATGGCTACACCTTC	CASTFDRGGYGYTF
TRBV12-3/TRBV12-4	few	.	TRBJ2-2	TGTGCCAGCACCCGGTTGGCAGGGGGGGAGCTGTTTTTT	CASTRLAGGELFF
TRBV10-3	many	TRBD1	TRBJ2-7	TGTGCCATCACCCGGGGAAGGACAGGGGATCCTAACGAGCAGTACTTC	CAITRGRTGDPNEQYF
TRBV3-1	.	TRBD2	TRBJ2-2	TGTGCCAGCAGCCAATTAGCGGGGCTCCTAATCGGGAACACCGGGGAGCTGTTTTTT	CASSQLAGLLIGNTGELFF
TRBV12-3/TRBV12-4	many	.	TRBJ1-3	TGTGCCAGCAGTTTTCTGGGAATGGGAGATGGAAACACCATATATTTT	CASSFLGMGDGNTIYF
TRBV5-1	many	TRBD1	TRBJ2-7	TGCGCCAGCAGCTTAGAGACAGGGGACGCCTACGAGCAGTACTTC	CASSLETGDAYEQYF
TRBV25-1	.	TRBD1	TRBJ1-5	TGTGCCAGTCGCGGACAGGGTACTCAGCCCCAGCATTTT	CASRGQGTQPQHF
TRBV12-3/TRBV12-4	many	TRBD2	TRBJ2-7	TGTGCCAGCAGTTTGGGCGCGGGGGGGCTTACCTACGAGCAGTACTTC	CASSLGAGGLTYEQYF
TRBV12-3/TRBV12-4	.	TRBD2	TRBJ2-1	TGTGCCAGCATCCGGGGACTAGCGGGGGTAAGCTCCTACAATGAGCAGTTCTTC	CASIRGLAGVSSYNEQFF
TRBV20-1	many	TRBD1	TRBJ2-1	TGCAGTGCTAGGGGGACAGGAGGCGTACAAGTCAATGAGCAGTTCTTC	CSARGTGGVQVNEQFF
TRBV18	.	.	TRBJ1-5	TGTGCCAGCTCACCCGACAATAGCAATCAGCCCCAGCATTTT	CASSPDNSNQPQHF